This is a list of T cell receptor beta chains from one sample in a study of T cells after yellow fever vaccination. TCRdb passed the 5' RACE reads through MiXCR, listing each CDR3 protein once. The profile covers under 600,000 distinct CDR3 sequences, with roughly 12% appearing a single time and roughly 13% taken by the ten largest. The source material was PBMCs, sampled on the day of the yellow fever booster vaccination. Receptors originate from a man aged 30 to 45 who received the YFV17D yellow fever vaccine. CDR3s include the opening cysteine and the closing phenylalanine or tryptophan. Each record gives: clone size, J gene, V gene, D gene, CDR3 protein, CDR3 DNA. A D gene is named only where the DNA matches it firmly. A clone size is listed for some rows: how often the clone was seen (once, few, many), or a class if it is expanded.

clone size: few
J gene: TRBJ2-3
V gene: TRBV12-3/TRBV12-4
D gene: TRBD2
CDR3 protein: CASSTSFRGGDTQYF
CDR3 DNA: TGTGCCAGCAGTACCTCTTTCCGGGGAGGGGATACGCAGTATTTT

clone size: few
J gene: TRBJ2-1
V gene: TRBV7-2
D gene: TRBD2
CDR3 protein: CASSLAGTSGSPSYNEQFF
CDR3 DNA: TGTGCCAGCAGCTTAGCGGGGACTAGCGGGAGCCCATCCTACAATGAGCAGTTCTTC

clone size: .
J gene: TRBJ2-7
V gene: TRBV29-1
D gene: TRBD2
CDR3 protein: CSAGGAGYEQYF
CDR3 DNA: TGCAGCGCGGGGGGGGCGGGCTACGAGCAGTACTTC

clone size: few
J gene: TRBJ2-3
V gene: TRBV20-1
D gene: .
CDR3 protein: CSARVRRGISTDTQYF
CDR3 DNA: TGCAGTGCTAGAGTAAGAAGAGGTATTAGCACAGATACGCAGTATTTT

clone size: .
J gene: TRBJ2-7
V gene: TRBV20-1
D gene: TRBD2
CDR3 protein: CSAPRPGLAGLGYYEQYF
CDR3 DNA: TGCAGTGCGCCCAGACCGGGACTAGCGGGCCTGGGATACTACGAGCAGTACTTC

clone size: .
J gene: TRBJ2-4
V gene: TRBV20-1
D gene: .
CDR3 protein: CSAVADGGKVANIQYF
CDR3 DNA: TGCAGTGCTGTGGCGGACGGCGGGAAGGTGGCAAACATTCAGTACTTC

clone size: few
J gene: TRBJ2-2
V gene: TRBV29-1
D gene: .
CDR3 protein: CSVVPGQNTGELFF
CDR3 DNA: TGCAGCGTAGTTCCGGGACAGAACACCGGGGAGCTGTTTTTT

clone size: .
J gene: TRBJ1-2
V gene: TRBV6-4
D gene: TRBD1
CDR3 protein: CASSDSNRGIGGYTF
CDR3 DNA: TGTGCCAGCAGTGACTCGAACAGGGGGATCGGGGGCTACACCTTC

clone size: few
J gene: TRBJ2-6
V gene: TRBV12-3/TRBV12-4
D gene: .
CDR3 protein: CASSHSSGANVLTF
CDR3 DNA: TGTGCCAGCAGTCACAGCTCTGGGGCCAACGTCCTGACTTTC

clone size: few
J gene: TRBJ2-7
V gene: TRBV28
D gene: TRBD2
CDR3 protein: CASSLWGATSGPLYEQYF
CDR3 DNA: TGTGCCAGCAGTTTATGGGGGGCGACTAGCGGGCCTTTATACGAGCAGTACTTC

clone size: .
J gene: TRBJ1-2
V gene: TRBV20-1
D gene: TRBD1
CDR3 protein: CSAVLRDRRTGSYGYTF
CDR3 DNA: TGCAGTGCCGTACTCCGGGACAGGCGTACGGGGAGCTATGGCTACACCTTC

clone size: .
J gene: TRBJ2-1
V gene: TRBV5-1
D gene: .
CDR3 protein: CASSLVLARNNEQFF
CDR3 DNA: TGCGCCAGCAGCTTGGTATTAGCGCGAAACAATGAGCAGTTCTTC

clone size: few
J gene: TRBJ2-3
V gene: TRBV6-2/TRBV6-3
D gene: .
CDR3 protein: CASSSRDGTDTQYF
CDR3 DNA: TGTGCCAGCAGTTCCAGGGACGGCACAGATACGCAGTATTTT

clone size: few
J gene: TRBJ2-3
V gene: TRBV7-9
D gene: .
CDR3 protein: CASSSPAEGSTDTQYF
CDR3 DNA: TGTGCCAGCAGCTCACCTGCCGAGGGGAGCACAGATACGCAGTATTTT

clone size: few
J gene: TRBJ1-1
V gene: TRBV20-1
D gene: .
CDR3 protein: CSARGGPGTEAFF
CDR3 DNA: TGCAGTGCTAGGGGGGGGCCCGGTACTGAAGCTTTCTTT

clone size: few
J gene: TRBJ2-4
V gene: TRBV7-2
D gene: TRBD1
CDR3 protein: CASSPTSGGNIQYF
CDR3 DNA: TGTGCCAGCAGCCCGACATCAGGGGGAAACATTCAGTACTTC

clone size: few
J gene: TRBJ2-6
V gene: TRBV5-8
D gene: .
CDR3 protein: CASSFRPRTSGANVLTF
CDR3 DNA: TGTGCCAGCAGCTTCCGGCCGCGAACCTCTGGGGCCAACGTCCTGACTTTC

clone size: many
J gene: TRBJ2-7
V gene: TRBV6-1
D gene: .
CDR3 protein: CASSEPPRTYEQYF
CDR3 DNA: TGTGCCAGCAGTGAACCCCCCAGAACATACGAGCAGTACTTC

clone size: .
J gene: TRBJ2-3
V gene: TRBV9
D gene: .
CDR3 protein: CASSVVDSTDTQYF
CDR3 DNA: TGTGCCAGCAGCGTAGTTGACAGCACAGATACGCAGTATTTT

clone size: .
J gene: TRBJ2-7
V gene: TRBV5-5
D gene: .
CDR3 protein: CASSPSGRQKSYEQYF
CDR3 DNA: TGTGCCAGCAGCCCATCCGGTCGGCAGAAGTCCTACGAGCAGTACTTC

clone size: few
J gene: TRBJ1-1
V gene: TRBV18
D gene: TRBD1
CDR3 protein: CASSPSTGGPQTEAFF
CDR3 DNA: TGTGCCAGCTCACCCTCGACAGGGGGCCCCCAAACTGAAGCTTTCTTT

clone size: .
J gene: TRBJ2-5
V gene: TRBV29-1
D gene: TRBD1
CDR3 protein: CSVELGRGLETQYF
CDR3 DNA: TGCAGCGTTGAACTAGGCAGGGGGCTTGAGACCCAGTACTTC

clone size: few
J gene: TRBJ2-5
V gene: TRBV9
D gene: .
CDR3 protein: CASSFNPGQFSTQYF
CDR3 DNA: TGTGCCAGCAGCTTCAACCCGGGACAATTTTCGACCCAGTACTTC

clone size: few
J gene: TRBJ1-5
V gene: TRBV7-2
D gene: .
CDR3 protein: CASSPWSNQPQHF
CDR3 DNA: TGTGCCAGCAGCCCGTGGAGCAATCAGCCCCAGCATTTT

clone size: few
J gene: TRBJ2-7
V gene: TRBV7-2
D gene: .
CDR3 protein: CASSLAGIPYEQYF
CDR3 DNA: TGTGCCAGCAGCTTAGCAGGGATACCCTACGAGCAGTACTTC

clone size: .
J gene: TRBJ2-1
V gene: TRBV5-1
D gene: TRBD2
CDR3 protein: CATTAGLAGLSSYNEQFF
CDR3 DNA: TGCGCCACCACTGCCGGCCTAGCGGGATTAAGCTCCTACAATGAGCAGTTCTTC

clone size: .
J gene: TRBJ2-3
V gene: TRBV6-4
D gene: TRBD2
CDR3 protein: CASSGGTSDTDTQYF
CDR3 DNA: TGTGCCAGCAGTGGAGGGACTAGCGACACAGATACGCAGTATTTT

clone size: .
J gene: TRBJ2-6
V gene: TRBV12-3/TRBV12-4
D gene: .
CDR3 protein: CASSLGTGFGANVLTF
CDR3 DNA: TGTGCCAGCAGTTTAGGTACAGGGTTCGGGGCCAACGTCCTGACTTTC

clone size: few
J gene: TRBJ1-1
V gene: TRBV14
D gene: .
CDR3 protein: CASSQAWGTEAFF
CDR3 DNA: TGTGCCAGCAGCCAGGCTTGGGGCACTGAAGCTTTCTTT

clone size: few
J gene: TRBJ2-7
V gene: TRBV7-2
D gene: .
CDR3 protein: CASSRGVFIDEQYF
CDR3 DNA: TGTGCCAGCAGCCGAGGCGTGTTCATCGACGAGCAGTACTTC

clone size: many
J gene: TRBJ2-5
V gene: TRBV7-6
D gene: .
CDR3 protein: CASSFGGVGKTQYF
CDR3 DNA: TGTGCCAGCAGCTTTGGAGGGGTAGGAAAGACCCAGTACTTC

clone size: few
J gene: TRBJ2-1
V gene: TRBV18
D gene: TRBD2
CDR3 protein: CASSPIGGLADHNEQFF
CDR3 DNA: TGTGCCAGCTCCCCGATTGGGGGACTAGCGGACCACAATGAGCAGTTCTTC

clone size: few
J gene: TRBJ1-1
V gene: TRBV7-2
D gene: .
CDR3 protein: CASSPQTERPTEAFF
CDR3 DNA: TGTGCCAGCAGCCCTCAAACAGAAAGGCCCACTGAAGCTTTCTTT

clone size: few
J gene: TRBJ2-1
V gene: TRBV5-1
D gene: .
CDR3 protein: CASSGGEPYNEQFF
CDR3 DNA: TGCGCCAGCAGCGGGGGAGAGCCCTACAATGAGCAGTTCTTC

clone size: few
J gene: TRBJ2-7
V gene: TRBV29-1
D gene: .
CDR3 protein: CSALGMIDSYEQYF
CDR3 DNA: TGCAGCGCCCTAGGGATGATAGATTCCTACGAGCAGTACTTC

clone size: few
J gene: TRBJ2-5
V gene: TRBV30
D gene: .
CDR3 protein: CAWSPDPSSGETQYF
CDR3 DNA: TGTGCCTGGAGTCCGGACCCTTCGAGCGGGGAGACCCAGTACTTC

clone size: .
J gene: TRBJ2-1
V gene: TRBV2
D gene: .
CDR3 protein: CASSEGRSNNEQFF
CDR3 DNA: TGTGCCAGCAGTGAAGGGCGATCGAATAATGAGCAGTTCTTC

clone size: .
J gene: TRBJ2-7
V gene: TRBV15
D gene: .
CDR3 protein: CATSRDLATYEQYF
CDR3 DNA: TGTGCCACCAGCAGAGATCTTGCTACTTACGAGCAGTACTTC

clone size: .
J gene: TRBJ2-5
V gene: TRBV4-3
D gene: TRBD2
CDR3 protein: CASSQGGISGIGAETQYF
CDR3 DNA: TGCGCCAGCAGCCAAGGAGGGATTAGCGGGATTGGGGCAGAGACCCAGTACTTC

clone size: .
J gene: TRBJ2-7
V gene: TRBV19
D gene: TRBD2
CDR3 protein: CASGTSGSESYF
CDR3 DNA: TGTGCCAGTGGGACTAGCGGGAGCGAGTCGTACTTC

clone size: few
J gene: TRBJ2-1
V gene: TRBV2
D gene: .
CDR3 protein: CASSERGGHGEQFF
CDR3 DNA: TGTGCCAGCAGTGAAAGGGGTGGGCACGGTGAGCAGTTCTTC

clone size: .
J gene: TRBJ2-7
V gene: TRBV7-2
D gene: .
CDR3 protein: CASSYDPPPYEQYF
CDR3 DNA: TGTGCCAGCAGTTACGATCCTCCCCCCTACGAGCAGTACTTC